Sequencing of this T cell receptor (beta chain) was carried out in a study of T cells in Graves' hyperthyroidism and ophthalmopathy (dated by TCRdb to the late 2010s). At the level of the whole study: Peripheral blood samples were taken at the time of initial diagnosis, prior to any treatment. A discovery cohort of about a hundred patients, roughly 40 with Graves' ophthalmopathy and 55 to 65 with stable Graves' hyperthyroidism, was used to find distinguishing TCR V-J signatures. An independent validation cohort of some 18 hyperthyroidism patients and roughly 16 patients who later progressed to ophthalmopathy tested prospective prediction of ophthalmopathy. For training and testing, the 100 or so patients in the discovery cohort were randomly divided in a 7:3 ratio. Thyroid tissue and blood T-cell repertoires from about six Graves' hyperthyroidism patients were also compared in the study. After blood sampling, hyperthyroidism patients were treated with methimazole at a starting dose of 30 mg daily, and ophthalmopathy patients were treated with high-dose intravenous methylprednisolone. According to the paper, TCR Vbeta CDR3 sequencing was carried out on approximately 140 peripheral blood samples, which came from fewer than 50 ophthalmopathy, around 75 hyperthyroidism and some 17 progressor patients.

V is cut back by 3 bases and J by 7 bases, with 6 bases in the junction unmatched. From the cysteine up to the phenylalanine, the CDR3 has a length of 14 residues. Only the CDR3 DNA is retained, 42 bases long and in frame from the first base. The germline V gene provides CDR1 SGHAT and CDR2 FQNNGV. Stable Graves' hyperthyroidism was defined as the absence of progression to ophthalmopathy over 18 months of follow-up. Hyperthyroidism patients were newly diagnosed, had a disease duration of under 2 months, and were aged 18 to 65 years. Exclusion was applied to patients with uncontrolled infections, other autoimmune diseases, pregnancy or lactation. Diagnoses were established on the basis of clinical symptoms, serum thyroxine and TRAb, thyroid ultrasound, and orbital computed tomography. PBMCs were isolated from more than 9 ml of fresh peripheral blood by Ficoll-Paque density gradient centrifugation. Total RNA was extracted with Trizol reagent, and quality was checked on an Agilent 2100 Bioanalyzer.

TCR beta CDR3 regions were amplified from RNA transcripts. A first-round RT-PCR of the TCR CDR3 used the HTBI primer set with the Qiagen OneStep RT-PCR kit. Libraries were constructed in a second round of multiplex PCR, after which size selection and purification were performed. The libraries were sequenced on an Illumina HiSeq2000 using paired-end 100 bp reads. On the study's bioinformatics: SOAPnuke was used to process the raw data, removing reads that contained adapters or uncalled bases, had a mean Phred below 15, or lacked an exact match to the constant primer or identifier. High-quality paired reads were merged using COPE v1.2.5, and each unique nucleotide sequence was defined as a clonotype. MiTCR v1.1 was used to align the clonotypes against IMGT TRBV, TRBD and TRBJ reference segments. Only V-J combinations with frequency above 0.0001, covering 99.2% of repertoires, were analysed. A TCS score was defined as the ratio of F50 (clonal expansion) to E x V (chaos), with BLOSUM62-based TCRdist applied between CDR3 peptides within each V-J. Welch's t-statistics and random forest reduced 500 to 550 V-J features to under 15, which were used in a naive Bayes classifier (R e1071). TCRdb's own reprocessing of the public reads used fastp at Q25 and MiXCR and kept productive beta chains. Each entry is one CDR3 protein sequence, shown with its most common DNA and genes. TCRdb's processing, not the study's, gives the V and J calls here. The sample table lists roughly 200,000 distinct CDR3 sequences, around 16% of them with a count of one. 53% of the sample is held by the ten biggest clonotypes.

This clonotype has a count of ten or more. This receptor's antigen is unknown. There are no base qualities to consult, and no much larger clone falls within one base. Overall study results and their limits: Sample size was not statistically predetermined, and blinding of investigators to group allocation was not performed. In validation, progression to ophthalmopathy was predicted by the model with around 70% sensitivity and roughly 76% specificity, a median of about 6.8 months before onset. In cross-validation, a model built on a 13 V-J signature told ophthalmopathy apart from stable hyperthyroidism with 85% to 90% sensitivity and around 83% specificity, and in testing the same model reached 80%/75%. Blood samples also contained most of the expanded thyroid clonotypes (frequency above 0.001), which suggests that blood repertoires may reflect thyroid immune responses.

Here the chain combines TRBV11-2 and TRBJ1-2; the junction holds 9 bases that match TRBD1. Material: blood. The TCR sequence derives from a woman in her forties or fifties with Graves' hyperthyroidism. CDR3 protein: CASSLGRDRAGYTF. The DNA reads TGTGCCAGCAGCTTGGGTCGGGACAGGGCTGGCTACACCTTC.